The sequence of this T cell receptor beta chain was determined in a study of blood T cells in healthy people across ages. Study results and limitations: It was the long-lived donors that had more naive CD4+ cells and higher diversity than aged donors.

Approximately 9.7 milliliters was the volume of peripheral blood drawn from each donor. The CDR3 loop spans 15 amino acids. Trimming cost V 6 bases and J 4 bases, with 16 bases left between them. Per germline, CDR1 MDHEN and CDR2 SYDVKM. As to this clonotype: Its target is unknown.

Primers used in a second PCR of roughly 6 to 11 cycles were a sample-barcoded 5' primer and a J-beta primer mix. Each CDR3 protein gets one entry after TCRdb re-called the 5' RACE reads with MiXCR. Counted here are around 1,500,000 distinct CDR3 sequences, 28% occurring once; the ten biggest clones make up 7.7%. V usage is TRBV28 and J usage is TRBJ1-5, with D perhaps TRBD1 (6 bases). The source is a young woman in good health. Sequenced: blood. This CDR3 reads CASRSPGHLNQPQHF. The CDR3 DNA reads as TGTGCCAGCAGATCACCGGGACACCTAAATCAGCCCCAGCATTTT.